The present entry profiles one T cell receptor (beta chain) with its context. Its antigen is as yet unknown. V dropped 2 bases and J dropped 6 bases, with 13 bases sitting between them. Germline V gene sequence: CDR1 SQVTM, CDR2 ANQGSEA. This CDR3 region has 13 residues. The sample is drawn from a study of cytomegalovirus exposure and HLA in healthy donors. Findings and caveats of the study: In a later analysis, TCR beta V- and J-gene trimming showed a link to a missense DCLRE1C variant. Across donors, sequencing depth was assumed by presence/absence analyses to be roughly uniform. An analysis done earlier found most TCR beta V segments productive about 87% or about 30% of the time.

Primers for the PCR totalled 60 Vbeta and 13 Jbeta. TCRdb's table, derived via immunoSEQ multiplex PCR, lists solely in-frame clones and lacks some. The table records fewer than 120,000 clones, around 80% of them present only once. There were likely unrecorded immune exposures, though donors were nominally healthy when sampled. The chain recombines TRBV29-1 with TRBJ1-1; D remains ambiguous. The sequenced material came from PBMCs. The sequence was obtained from a young man in good health and CMV-seropositive. The CDR3 coding sequence is TGCAGCGTTGAACACCGGCTAGTGGCTGAAGCTTTCTTT. As protein: CSVEHRLVAEAFF.